These 12 T cell receptor beta chains came from one sample sequenced in a study of monozygotic twins with inflammatory bowel disease. TCRdb reprocessed the 5' RACE reads, keeping one entry per CDR3 protein, no DNA. This sample lists about 450,000 distinct CDR3 sequences; its ten largest clones have more than 2%. Sample: blood. These receptors all stem from a human donor with ulcerative colitis or Crohn's disease, or a healthy co-twin of an affected twin (not recorded which).

The chain is built from TRBV7-9 and TRBJ2-1. The germline gives CDR1 SEHNR, CDR2 FQNEAQ (reference sequence). The CDR3 runs 15 residues. The CDR3 is CASSLSRGFYNEQFF.

The chain recombines TRBV20-1 with TRBJ1-5. CDR3 length: 15 amino acids. In germline, CDR1 is DFQATT, CDR2 SNEGSKA (reference sequence). CDR3 loop: CSARPSGSGNQPQHF.

The chain is built from TRBV5-1 and TRBJ2-2; TCRdb names TRBD2, which stays unverified in the absence of DNA. CDR3 length equals 16 residues. The germline V gene has CDR1 SGHRS and CDR2 YFSETQ. This CDR3 reads CASSHLAEGNTGELFF.

V and J are TRBV29-1 and TRBJ2-1; TCRdb selects TRBD1, and the lack of DNA leaves this call unchecked. The CDR3 is made up of 15 amino acids. Germline V CDR1 and CDR2: SQVTM, ANQGSEA. Here the CDR3 reads CSVQSDRGGYNEQFF.

The chain combines TRBV7-2 with TRBJ2-1; without DNA, the TCRdb call of TRBD1 cannot be checked. This CDR3 is 16 amino acids long. Germline loops: CDR1 SGHTA, CDR2 FQGNSA. CDR3 loop: CASSLGANRGQNEQFF.

The V gene is TRBV10-3, the J gene TRBJ2-3; the TCRdb call, TRBD1, lacks DNA for checking. Germline CDR1 and CDR2: ENHRY and SYGVKD. The CDR3 covers 12 residues. CDR3 residues: CAISEGADTQYF.

The rearrangement joins TRBV5-1 to TRBJ2-1. The CDR3 spans 11 residues. Germline V gives CDR1 SGHRS, CDR2 YFSETQ. The CDR3 is CASSFDWEQFF.

The rearrangement uses TRBV11-2 and TRBJ1-6. There are 17 residues in the CDR3. Germline CDR1 and CDR2: SGHAT and FQNNGV. CDR3 sequence: CASSLVPSGGDNSPLHF.

The rearrangement joins TRBV20-1 to TRBJ2-5; the D gene TCRdb calls, TRBD2, cannot be checked with no DNA. The CDR3 totals 14 residues. Germline CDR1 reads DFQATT; CDR2 reads SNEGSKA (reference sequence). This chain's CDR3 is CSASLAGAQETQYF.

The CDR3 reads CRVDRGNEQYF. The J gene is TRBJ2-7, the V gene TRBV20-1; the D call of TRBD1 rests on TCRdb alone, since no DNA is present to check it. The CDR3 consists of 11 residues. Germline V CDR1 and CDR2: DFQATT, SNEGSKA (reference sequence).

The gene calls are TRBV28 and TRBJ2-7. CDR3 length: 11 amino acids. Germline CDR1 reads MDHEN; CDR2 reads SYDVKM. CDR3 region: CASTGPYEQYF. Using reference TRBV28 and TRBJ2-7 for the parts outside the CDR3, the full variable domain is DVKVTQSSRYLVKRTGEKVFLECVQDMDHENMFWYRQDPGLGLRLIYFSYDVKMKEKGDIPEGYSVSREKKERFSLILESASTNQTSMYLCASTGPYEQYFGPGTRLTVT.

This chain joins TRBV12-3 or TRBV12-4 and TRBJ2-2; TCRdb picks TRBD1, but there is no DNA to check that call. The CDR3 extends over 16 amino acids. This chain's CDR3 is CASSPSGGANTGELFF.